This T cell receptor beta chain was captured in a study of blood T cell repertoires in COVID-19. Sequenced by immunoSEQ multiplex PCR; TCRdb stores in-frame clones only, minus some. The sample records around 71,000 clones, about 76% being singletons. A few counts support this clone. Per germline, CDR1 SGHTA and CDR2 FQGNSA. The CDR3 runs to 15 residues. V gave up 1 base and J gave up 8 bases; unmatched junction bases: 5. The rearrangement uses TRBV7-2 and TRBJ1-4; 9 bases are shared with TRBD1. This clonotype was sampled from a woman of 80 years or more with active or convalescent COVID-19. Sequencing was done on a sample of peripheral blood. For the CDR3, the DNA is TGTGCCAGCAGCTTAGTGGGACAGGGTGAAGAAAAACTGTTTTTT. Encoded protein: CASSLVGQGEEKLFF.